These 30 T cell receptor beta chains share one sample of origin, sequenced in a study of identical twins. MiXCR was run by TCRdb on the 5' RACE reads, yielding one entry per CDR3 protein. This table has about 290,000 distinct CDR3 sequences, 8% to 9.5% appearing once. Separately, the same data were catalogued under a study of yellow fever vaccine responses in identical twins.

The sample consisted of CD8+ T cells sorted from blood. The origin of the receptors is a woman aged 18-29 years in good health.

The chain is built from TRBV29-1 and TRBJ2-1; 7 nucleotides agree with TRBD2. CDR3 length equals 16 residues. In germline, CDR1 is SQVTM, CDR2 ANQGSEA. Trimming removed 1 base from V and 3 bases from J; junction bases left unmatched: 9. CDR3 sequence (DNA): TGCAGCGTTGAAGGGGGAGGGGCGACCCTCTACAATGAGCAGTTCTTC. Amino acid sequence: CSVEGGGATLYNEQFF.

The chain couples TRBV27 to TRBJ2-3; 11 bases are shared with TRBD2. Losses at the gene ends were 5 bases for V and 1 base for J; bases not matched to a gene: 5. Germline V CDR1 and CDR2: MNHEY, SMNVEV (reference sequence). The CDR3 is 16 residues long. The CDR3 here is CASSTPLAGGTDTQYF. CDR3 coding DNA: TGTGCCAGCAGTACGCCACTAGCGGGAGGCACAGATACGCAGTATTTT.

The rearrangement joins TRBV20-1 to TRBJ2-1; 9 bases line up with TRBD2. CDR3 length: 16 amino acids. Germline loops: CDR1 DFQATT, CDR2 SNEGSKA (reference sequence). With 1 base clipped from V and 6 bases from J, the junction kept 10 bases outside the gene matches. CDR3 amino acids: CSARGIAGVFGNEQFF. The CDR3 nucleotides are TGCAGTGCTAGAGGTATAGCGGGAGTTTTCGGCAATGAGCAGTTCTTC.

This clonotype showed up many times. The V gene is TRBV28, the J gene TRBJ2-7; D possibly corresponds to TRBD2 (6 bases). This CDR3 contains 13 residues. Trimming took 6 bases from V and 2 from J, leaving 11 bases between them. Looked up from germline, CDR1 is MDHEN and CDR2 is SYDVKM. CDR3 in amino acids: CASSSGLTYEQYF. Here the CDR3 DNA reads TGTGCCAGCAGCTCGGGACTGACCTACGAGCAGTACTTC.

This clonotype showed up just a few times. The chain has TRBV3-1 and TRBJ1-5; D gene uncertain. The CDR3 runs to 13 residues. Germline assignment: CDR1 LGHDT and CDR2 YNNKEL (reference sequence). Trimming removed 1 base at V and 5 bases at J, with 6 bases between. The CDR3 nucleotides are TGTGCCAGCAGCCAAGTCCCTGATCAGCCCCAGCATTTT. It is translated as CASSQVPDQPQHF.

The table lists this clonotype with a count of one. The chain has TRBV6-1 and TRBJ2-7; D is unresolved. Germline V gene sequence: CDR1 MNHNS, CDR2 SASEGT. This CDR3 contains 14 residues. Trimming removed 7 bases from V and 0 bases from J, with 13 bases in between. The CDR3 coding sequence is TGTGCCAGCATCGGTGGGCTTAACTCCTACGAGCAGTACTTC. Amino acids: CASIGGLNSYEQYF.

The sample holds many counts of this clonotype. V is TRBV9 and J is TRBJ2-1; 12 bases are shared with TRBD2. The germline V gene has CDR1 SGDLS and CDR2 YYNGEE. V was clipped by 3 bases and J by 5 bases; unmatched bases: 6. This CDR3 is 16 amino acids long. This CDR3 reads CASSAKLAGGNNEQFF. The DNA of the CDR3 is TGTGCCAGCAGCGCCAAACTAGCGGGAGGTAACAATGAGCAGTTCTTC.

This chain joins TRBV10-3 and TRBJ2-5; the D gene is possibly TRBD1 (6 bases). Germline V gene sequence: CDR1 ENHRY, CDR2 SYGVKD. The CDR3 covers 15 residues. Trimming stripped 6 bases from V and 2 bases from J, with 16 bases between. CDR3: CAISNPWTDQETQYF. The DNA of the CDR3 is TGTGCCATCAGCAACCCTTGGACAGATCAAGAGACCCAGTACTTC.

V gene TRBV12-5 combines with J gene TRBJ2-7; D is unresolved. V was clipped by 4 bases and J by 5 bases, with 12 bases between them. The CDR3 contains 13 residues. Germline V gene lookup returns CDR1 LGHNT and CDR2 FRNRAP. The CDR3 loop is CASGSSLGNEQYF. In DNA form, the CDR3 reads TGTGCTAGTGGTTCCTCTCTTGGCAACGAGCAGTACTTC.

This clonotype was counted many times. This chain joins TRBV7-9 and TRBJ2-3; 15 bases are shared with TRBD2. Looked up from germline, CDR1 is SEHNR and CDR2 is FQNEAQ (reference sequence). Trimming removed 5 bases from V and 6 bases from J; junction bases left unmatched: 6. The CDR3 is 16 residues long. In DNA, the CDR3 is TGTGCCAGCAGCCGACCGGGACTAGCGGGAGGCGATACGCAGTATTTT. It translates to CASSRPGLAGGDTQYF.

This clonotype was found many times. The chain combines TRBV29-1 with TRBJ2-2; the match to TRBD1 covers 7 bases. Germline V lookup: CDR1 SQVTM, CDR2 ANQGSEA. The CDR3 has 13 amino acids. Unmatched junction bases numbered 8, after V lost 4 bases and J lost 9 bases. CDR3 sequence reads: CSVATGARRELFF. CDR3 bases: TGCAGCGTTGCAACAGGGGCGAGGAGGGAGCTGTTTTTT.

The rearrangement uses TRBV6-1 and TRBJ2-5; D is possibly TRBD1 (6 bases). The CDR3 runs 17 residues. V was pared by 5 bases and J by 0 bases, with 19 bases between. Germline CDR1 MNHNS, CDR2 SASEGT. The CDR3: CASSPGVPGVNQETQYF. The CDR3 DNA sequence: TGTGCCAGCAGTCCAGGGGTTCCAGGGGTGAACCAAGAGACCCAGTACTTC.

This clonotype was seen many times. The rearrangement links TRBV9 to TRBJ2-7; 9 positions match TRBD2. This CDR3 comprises 13 residues. The V and J ends lost 3 bases and 4 bases, in that order; junction bases with no gene match: 2. CDR1 SGDLS and CDR2 YYNGEE come from the germline V gene. The CDR3 DNA follows: TGTGCCAGCAGCGCGACTAGCGGTTACGAGCAGTACTTC. As protein: CASSATSGYEQYF.

This clonotype was found many times. The chain combines TRBV2 with TRBJ2-3; possibly TRBD1 or TRBD2 for D (5 bases each). CDR1 is SNHLY, CDR2 FYNNEI, per germline. This CDR3 spans 16 amino acids. Trimming removed 3 bases from V and 2 bases from J, with 15 bases in between. CDR3 amino acids: CASSDPWDLYTDTQYF. CDR3 nucleotide sequence: TGTGCCAGCAGTGACCCCTGGGACCTATACACAGATACGCAGTATTTT.

This clonotype turned up a few times. The genes are TRBV7-9 and TRBJ2-1; D might be TRBD2 (5 bases). The CDR3 spans 14 residues. V was pared by 1 base and J by 10 bases, with 14 bases between. The germline CDR1 and CDR2 sequences are SEHNR and FQNEAQ (reference sequence). The CDR3: CASSLDGSVGEQFF. The CDR3 DNA sequence: TGTGCCAGCAGCTTAGATGGTAGCGTAGGGGAGCAGTTCTTC.

This clonotype showed up many times. This rearrangement joins TRBV2 to TRBJ2-1; D may correspond to TRBD1 or TRBD2 (5 bases each). Trimming removed 2 bases from V and 9 bases from J, with 11 bases in between. The CDR3 covers 13 residues. In germline, CDR1 is SNHLY, CDR2 FYNNEI. CDR3: CASSETGDPEQFF. DNA for the CDR3: TGTGCCAGCAGTGAAACTGGGGACCCTGAGCAGTTCTTC.

This clonotype came up a few times. The rearrangement links TRBV4-3 to TRBJ2-6, with 8 nucleotides matching TRBD1. CDR3 length equals 19 residues. Germline lookup yields CDR1 LGHNA and CDR2 YSLEER. The J segment lost 0 bases and the V segment lost 4 bases, leaving 11 bases of the junction unmatched. CDR3 sequence (DNA): TGCGCCAGCAGCCTAGGGGGACAGGCCGTTCCCTCTGGGGCCAACGTCCTGACTTTC. It translates to CASSLGGQAVPSGANVLTF.

This clonotype was observed many times. The V and J genes are TRBV6-2 or TRBV6-3 and TRBJ2-7; perhaps TRBD1 as D (6 bases). V lost 2 bases to trimming and J lost 3 bases, with 11 bases between them. The germline CDR1 and CDR2 sequences are MNHEY and SVGEGT. The CDR3 is made up of 14 amino acids. In DNA, the CDR3 is TGTGCCAGCAGTTACAGTGGACAGATCTACGAGCAGTACTTC. Translation gives CASSYSGQIYEQYF.

The chain uses TRBV10-3 and TRBJ1-1, with D possibly being TRBD1 (5 bases). This CDR3 region has 14 residues. CDR1 ENHRY and CDR2 SYGVKD come from the germline V gene. Trimming took 6 bases from V and 0 from J, leaving 11 bases between them. The CDR3 DNA follows: TGTGCCATCAGCACCGGGACGTTGAACACTGAAGCTTTCTTT. Amino acid sequence: CAISTGTLNTEAFF.

This clonotype occurred many times. V usage is TRBV2 and J usage is TRBJ2-2, with D possibly TRBD2 on 6 matching bases. Germline values: CDR1 SNHLY, CDR2 FYNNEI. The CDR3 is 17 amino acids. The germline V and J ends were trimmed by 2 bases and 2 bases, with 15 bases remaining between them. CDR3 nucleotides: TGTGCCAGCAGTGAATCCCCACCCGGGAGTAACACCGGGGAGCTGTTTTTT. It encodes CASSESPPGSNTGELFF.

This chain links TRBV7-3 with TRBJ2-2; 7 nucleotides line up with TRBD2. Germline CDR1 and CDR2: SGHTA and FQGTGA. The CDR3 is 15 residues long. J lost 2 bases, V lost 1 base, and 1 base had no gene match. The CDR3 DNA follows: TGTGCCAGCAGCTTAAGGGGGGGTAACACCGGGGAGCTGTTTTTT. Its translation is CASSLRGGNTGELFF.

This clonotype has ten or more counts. J is TRBJ2-1 and V is TRBV12-3 or TRBV12-4; TRBD1 matches 7 bases. The CDR3 contains 18 residues. Trimming cost V 3 bases and J 5 bases; bases outside gene matches: 16. CDR3 amino acids: CASSFLGRQGMRDNEQFF. Written as DNA, the CDR3 is TGTGCCAGCAGTTTCCTTGGCCGACAGGGTATGAGGGACAATGAGCAGTTCTTC.

This clonotype was picked up a small number of times. DNA for the CDR3: TGCAGTGCCCTTGGTGGCGGGGAGCTGTTTTTT. Encoded protein: CSALGGGELFF. This chain links TRBV20-1 with TRBJ2-2; D uncertain. Trimming took off 6 bases at V and 7 bases at J, with 9 bases between the two ends. The germline V gene has CDR1 DFQATT and CDR2 SNEGSKA (reference sequence). This CDR3 contains 11 residues.

This clonotype was seen a few times. This chain joins TRBV6-1 and TRBJ1-5, with D perhaps TRBD1 (6 bases). V shed 5 bases and J shed 4 bases, with 15 bases lying between them. The CDR3 covers 15 residues. The germline V gene has CDR1 MNHNS and CDR2 SASEGT. The CDR3 here is CASSTIRGGNQPQHF. DNA for the CDR3: TGTGCCAGCAGTACGATCAGAGGGGGGAATCAGCCCCAGCATTTT.

This clonotype was observed a handful of times. The gene calls are TRBV29-1 and TRBJ2-7; D may be TRBD1 (6 bases). The CDR3 contains 14 residues. Germline-derived CDR1 and CDR2 are SQVTM and ANQGSEA. V was clipped by 4 bases and J by 4 bases, with 17 bases between them. The DNA for the CDR3 is TGCAGCGTTGCGTACGCGGACAGTCCTTACGAGCAGTACTTC. It encodes CSVAYADSPYEQYF.

In its sample, this clonotype was seen many times. The chain has TRBV15 and TRBJ2-6; weak D call: TRBD2 (6 bases). Per the germline V gene, CDR1 is LNHNV and CDR2 is YYDKDF (reference sequence). This CDR3 has 16 amino acids. V gave up 3 bases and J gave up 2 bases, with 11 bases separating them. The CDR3 nucleotides read TGTGCCACCAGCAGCGATAGCGGAACTGGGGCCAACGTCCTGACTTTC. It translates to CATSSDSGTGANVLTF.

This clonotype was detected ten times or more. The chain employs TRBV6-2 or TRBV6-3 and TRBJ1-2; D ambiguous. Germline assignment: CDR1 MNHEY and CDR2 SVGEGT. Trimming took 9 bases from V and 7 from J, leaving 21 bases between them. The CDR3 extends over 14 amino acids. In DNA form, the CDR3 reads TGTGCCAGTACTGACCGGGCTCCTTTTGGTGGCTACACCTTC. Its translation is CASTDRAPFGGYTF.

The chain has TRBV19 and TRBJ2-1; 11 nucleotides match TRBD2. V lost 5 bases and J lost 6; bases outside the gene matches: 9. Germline lookup yields CDR1 LNHDA and CDR2 SQIVND (reference sequence). The CDR3 spans 16 residues. CDR3 protein: CASSSISGGVFNEQFF. Here the CDR3 DNA reads TGTGCCAGTAGTTCGATTAGCGGGGGGGTTTTCAATGAGCAGTTCTTC.

In this sample, this clonotype turned up a few times. V is TRBV6-4 and J is TRBJ2-7, with D possibly matching TRBD1 (5 bases). V lost 6 bases to trimming and J lost 1 base, with 13 bases between them. The CDR3 loop spans 14 amino acids. Germline assignment: CDR1 MRHNA and CDR2 SNTAGT. The CDR3 protein is CASRPRQWSYEQYF. The CDR3 coding sequence is TGTGCCAGCAGGCCCCGACAGTGGTCCTACGAGCAGTACTTC.

Only a few counts were recorded for this clonotype. The chain has TRBV2 and TRBJ2-7, with unresolved D. This CDR3 has 13 residues. The V and J ends lost 5 bases and 5 bases respectively, with 13 bases between them. The germline gives CDR1 SNHLY, CDR2 FYNNEI. CDR3 coding DNA: TGTGCCAGCAGTATAAGCGTAGGCCACGAGCAGTACTTC. Translation: CASSISVGHEQYF.